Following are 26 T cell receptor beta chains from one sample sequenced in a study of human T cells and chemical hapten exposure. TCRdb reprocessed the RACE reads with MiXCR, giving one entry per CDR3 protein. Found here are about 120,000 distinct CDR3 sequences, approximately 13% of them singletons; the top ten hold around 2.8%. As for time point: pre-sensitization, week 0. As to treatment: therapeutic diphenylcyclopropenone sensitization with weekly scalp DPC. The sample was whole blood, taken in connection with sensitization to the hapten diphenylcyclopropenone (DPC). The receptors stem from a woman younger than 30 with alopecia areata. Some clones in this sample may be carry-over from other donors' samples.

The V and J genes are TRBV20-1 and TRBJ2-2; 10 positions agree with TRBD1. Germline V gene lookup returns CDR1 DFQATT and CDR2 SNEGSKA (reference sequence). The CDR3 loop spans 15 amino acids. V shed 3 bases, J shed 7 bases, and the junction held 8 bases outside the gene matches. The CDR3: CSARSRDRGFGELFF. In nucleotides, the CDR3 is TGCAGTGCTAGGTCCCGGGACAGGGGTTTCGGGGAGCTGTTTTTT.

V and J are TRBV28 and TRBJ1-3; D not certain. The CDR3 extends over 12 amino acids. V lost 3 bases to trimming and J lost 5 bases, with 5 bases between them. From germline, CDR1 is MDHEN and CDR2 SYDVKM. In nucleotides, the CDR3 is TGTGCCAGCAGTTTGGGCAGAAACACCATATATTTT. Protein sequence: CASSLGRNTIYF.

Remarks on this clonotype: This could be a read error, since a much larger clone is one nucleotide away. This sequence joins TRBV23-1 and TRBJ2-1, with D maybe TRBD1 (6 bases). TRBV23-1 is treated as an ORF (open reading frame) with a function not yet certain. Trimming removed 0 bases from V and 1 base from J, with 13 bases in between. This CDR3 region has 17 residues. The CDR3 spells CASSQSSQGRSYNEQFF. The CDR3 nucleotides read TGCGCCAGCAGTCAATCGAGTCAGGGGCGTTCCTACAATGAGCAGTTCTTC.

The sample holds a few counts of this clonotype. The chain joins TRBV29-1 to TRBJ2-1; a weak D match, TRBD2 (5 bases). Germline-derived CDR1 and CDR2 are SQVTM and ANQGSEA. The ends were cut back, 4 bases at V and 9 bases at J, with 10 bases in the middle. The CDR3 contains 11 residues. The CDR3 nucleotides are TGCAGCGTTGTGGGTGGAGGTGAGCAGTTCTTC. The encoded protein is CSVVGGGEQFF.

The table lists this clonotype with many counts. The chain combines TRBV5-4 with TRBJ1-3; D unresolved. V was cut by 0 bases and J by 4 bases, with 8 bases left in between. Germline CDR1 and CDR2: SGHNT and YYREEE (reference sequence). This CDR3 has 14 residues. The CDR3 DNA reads TGTGCCAGCAGCTTGGGGCCACAGGGAAACACCATATATTTT. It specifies CASSLGPQGNTIYF.

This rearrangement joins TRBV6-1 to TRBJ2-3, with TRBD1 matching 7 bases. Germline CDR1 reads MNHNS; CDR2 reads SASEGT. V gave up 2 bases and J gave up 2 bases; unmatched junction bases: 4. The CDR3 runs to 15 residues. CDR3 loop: CASSERQGFTDTQYF. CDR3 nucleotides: TGTGCCAGCAGTGAACGACAGGGTTTCACAGATACGCAGTATTTT.

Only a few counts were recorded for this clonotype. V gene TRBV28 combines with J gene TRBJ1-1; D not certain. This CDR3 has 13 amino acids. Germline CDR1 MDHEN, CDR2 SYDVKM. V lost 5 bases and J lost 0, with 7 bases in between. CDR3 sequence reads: CASSLPMNTEAFF. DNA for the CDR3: TGTGCCAGCAGTCTTCCTATGAACACTGAAGCTTTCTTT.

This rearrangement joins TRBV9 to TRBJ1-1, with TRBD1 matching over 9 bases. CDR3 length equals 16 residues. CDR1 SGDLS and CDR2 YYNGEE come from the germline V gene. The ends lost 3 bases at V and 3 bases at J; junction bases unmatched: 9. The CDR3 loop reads CASSDPPDRGHTEAFF. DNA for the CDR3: TGTGCCAGCAGCGATCCTCCGGACAGGGGCCACACTGAAGCTTTCTTT.

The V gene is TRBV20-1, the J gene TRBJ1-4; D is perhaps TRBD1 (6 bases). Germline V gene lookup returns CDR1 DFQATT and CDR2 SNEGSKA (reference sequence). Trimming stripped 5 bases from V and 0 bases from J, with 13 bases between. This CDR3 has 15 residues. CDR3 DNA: TGCAGTGCTGGACAGAACCTTGCAACTAATGAAAAACTGTTTTTT. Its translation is CSAGQNLATNEKLFF.

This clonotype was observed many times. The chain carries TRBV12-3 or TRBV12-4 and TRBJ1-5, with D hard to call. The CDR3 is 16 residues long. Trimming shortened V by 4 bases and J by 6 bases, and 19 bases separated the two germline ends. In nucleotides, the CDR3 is TGTGCCAGCAGTTCCACCGTGGGGAAAGGCACTCAGCCCCAGCATTTT. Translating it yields CASSSTVGKGTQPQHF.

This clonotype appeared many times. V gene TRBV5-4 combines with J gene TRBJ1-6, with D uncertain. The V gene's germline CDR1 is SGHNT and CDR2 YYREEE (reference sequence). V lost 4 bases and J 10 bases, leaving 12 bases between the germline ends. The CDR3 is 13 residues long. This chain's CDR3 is CASSQDLGSPLHF. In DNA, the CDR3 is TGTGCCAGCAGCCAGGACCTTGGGTCACCCCTCCACTTT.

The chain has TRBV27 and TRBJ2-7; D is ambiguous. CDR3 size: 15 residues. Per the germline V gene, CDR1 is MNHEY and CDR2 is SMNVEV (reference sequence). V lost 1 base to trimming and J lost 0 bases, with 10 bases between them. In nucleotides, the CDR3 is TGTGCCAGCAGTTTATTTCCCGTCAGCTCCTACGAGCAGTACTTC. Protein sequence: CASSLFPVSSYEQYF.

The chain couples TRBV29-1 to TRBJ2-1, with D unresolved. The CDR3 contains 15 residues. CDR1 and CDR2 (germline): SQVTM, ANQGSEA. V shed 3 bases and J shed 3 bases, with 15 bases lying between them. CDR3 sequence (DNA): TGCAGCGTTGAGTTAACCCAAGACATCTACAATGAGCAGTTCTTC. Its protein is CSVELTQDIYNEQFF.

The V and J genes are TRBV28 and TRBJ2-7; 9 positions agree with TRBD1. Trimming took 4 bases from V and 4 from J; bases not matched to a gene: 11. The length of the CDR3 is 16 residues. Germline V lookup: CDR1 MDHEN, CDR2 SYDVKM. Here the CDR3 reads CASSSPGTGLSYEQYF. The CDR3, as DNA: TGTGCCAGCAGTTCACCCGGGACAGGGCTATCATACGAGCAGTACTTC.

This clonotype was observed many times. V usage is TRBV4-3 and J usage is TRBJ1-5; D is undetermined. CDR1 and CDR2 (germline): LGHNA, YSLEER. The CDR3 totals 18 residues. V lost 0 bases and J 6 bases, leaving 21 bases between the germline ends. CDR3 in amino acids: CASSQDLVGNGAPQPQHF. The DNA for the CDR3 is TGCGCCAGCAGCCAAGATCTCGTGGGTAATGGTGCTCCTCAGCCCCAGCATTTT.

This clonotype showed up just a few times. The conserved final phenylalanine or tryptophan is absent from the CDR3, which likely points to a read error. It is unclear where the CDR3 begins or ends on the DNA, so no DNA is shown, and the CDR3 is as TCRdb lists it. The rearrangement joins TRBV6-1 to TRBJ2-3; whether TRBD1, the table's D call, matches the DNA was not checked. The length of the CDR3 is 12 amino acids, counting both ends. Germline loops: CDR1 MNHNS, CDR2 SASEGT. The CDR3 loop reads CASREPPSRGWV.

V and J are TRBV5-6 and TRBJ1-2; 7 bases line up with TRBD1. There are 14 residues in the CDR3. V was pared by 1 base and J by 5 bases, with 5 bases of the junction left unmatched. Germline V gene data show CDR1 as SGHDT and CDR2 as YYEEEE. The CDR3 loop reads CASSLRDRAYGYTF. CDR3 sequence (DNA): TGTGCCAGCAGCTTGCGTGACAGGGCGTATGGCTACACCTTC.

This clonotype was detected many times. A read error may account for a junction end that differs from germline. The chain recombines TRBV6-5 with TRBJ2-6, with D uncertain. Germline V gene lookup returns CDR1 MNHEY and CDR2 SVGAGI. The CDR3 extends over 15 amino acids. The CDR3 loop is CASSYQVSEANVLTF. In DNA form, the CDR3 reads TGTGCCAGCAGCTATCAGGTGTCTGAGGCCAACGTCCTGACTTTC.

The DNA of the CDR3 is TGTGCCAGTAGTATCCTGTCACAAGGGACCCTCTATGGCTACACCTTC. Translation: CASSILSQGTLYGYTF. V and J are TRBV19 and TRBJ1-2, with a tentative D call TRBD1 (5 bases). CDR1 is LNHDA, CDR2 SQIVND, per germline (reference sequence). This CDR3 spans 16 amino acids. Trimming took 3 bases from V and 4 from J, leaving 18 bases between them.

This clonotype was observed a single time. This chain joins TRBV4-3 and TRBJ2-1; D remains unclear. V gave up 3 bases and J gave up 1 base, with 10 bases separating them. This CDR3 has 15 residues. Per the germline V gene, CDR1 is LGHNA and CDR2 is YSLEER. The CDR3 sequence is CASSHEVNSYNEQFF. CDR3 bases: TGCGCCAGCAGCCATGAAGTCAATTCCTACAATGAGCAGTTCTTC.

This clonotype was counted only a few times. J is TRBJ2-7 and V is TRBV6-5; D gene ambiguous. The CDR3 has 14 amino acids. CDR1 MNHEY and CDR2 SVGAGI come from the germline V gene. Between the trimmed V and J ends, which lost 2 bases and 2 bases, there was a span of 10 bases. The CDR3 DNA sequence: TGTGCCAGCAGTTACGATAGGCCGCCCTACGAGCAGTACTTC. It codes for CASSYDRPPYEQYF.

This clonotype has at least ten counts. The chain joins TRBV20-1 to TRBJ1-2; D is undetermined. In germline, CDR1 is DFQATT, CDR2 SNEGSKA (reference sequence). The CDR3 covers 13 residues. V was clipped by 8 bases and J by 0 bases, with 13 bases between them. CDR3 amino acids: CSSVVRTNYGYTF. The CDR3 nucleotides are TGCAGTTCCGTGGTTAGAACTAACTATGGCTACACCTTC.

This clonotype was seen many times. Here the CDR3 DNA reads TGCGCCAGCAGCCAAGGAGATGGGAGGGTAGGCACTGAAGCTTTCTTT. As protein: CASSQGDGRVGTEAFF. The V call is TRBV4-3, the J call TRBJ1-1; D remains ambiguous. The germline CDR1 and CDR2 sequences are LGHNA and YSLEER. The CDR3 totals 16 residues. V was pared by 1 base and J by 4 bases, with 16 bases between.

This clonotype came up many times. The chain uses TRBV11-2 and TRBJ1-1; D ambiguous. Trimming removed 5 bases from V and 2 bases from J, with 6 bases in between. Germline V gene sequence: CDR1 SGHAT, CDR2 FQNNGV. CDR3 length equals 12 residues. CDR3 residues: CASSPSNTEAFF. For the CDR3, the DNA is TGTGCCAGCAGCCCCAGTAACACTGAAGCTTTCTTT.

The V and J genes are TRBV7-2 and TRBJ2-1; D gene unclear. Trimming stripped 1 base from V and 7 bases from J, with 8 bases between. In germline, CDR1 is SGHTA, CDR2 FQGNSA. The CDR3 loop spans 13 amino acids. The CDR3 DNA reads TGTGCCAGCAGCTTAGGAAACACTAATGAGCAGTTCTTC. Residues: CASSLGNTNEQFF.

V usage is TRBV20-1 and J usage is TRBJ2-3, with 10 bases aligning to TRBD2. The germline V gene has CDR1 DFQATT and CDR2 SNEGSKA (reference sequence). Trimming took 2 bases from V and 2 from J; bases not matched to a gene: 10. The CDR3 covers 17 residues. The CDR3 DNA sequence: TGCAGTGCTAGACAGGAAAGTAGCGGGGGGATCACAGATACGCAGTATTTT. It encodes CSARQESSGGITDTQYF.